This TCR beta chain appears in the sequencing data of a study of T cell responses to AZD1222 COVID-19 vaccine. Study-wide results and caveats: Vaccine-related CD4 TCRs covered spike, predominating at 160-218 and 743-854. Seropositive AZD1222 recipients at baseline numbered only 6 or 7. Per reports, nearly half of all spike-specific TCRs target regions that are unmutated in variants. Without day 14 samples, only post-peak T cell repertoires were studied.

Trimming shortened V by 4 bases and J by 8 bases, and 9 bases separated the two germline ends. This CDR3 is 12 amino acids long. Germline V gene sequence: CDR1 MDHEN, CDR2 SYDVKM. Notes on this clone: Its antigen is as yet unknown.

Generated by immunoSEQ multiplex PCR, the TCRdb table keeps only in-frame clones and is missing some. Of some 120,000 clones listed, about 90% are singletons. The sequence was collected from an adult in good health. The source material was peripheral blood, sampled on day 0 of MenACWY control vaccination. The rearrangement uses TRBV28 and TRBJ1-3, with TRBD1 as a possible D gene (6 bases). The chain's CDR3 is CASSSQGYTIYF. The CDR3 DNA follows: TGTGCCAGCAGTTCCCAGGGGTACACCATATATTTT.